These T cell receptor beta chains were read from a single sample in a study of blood T cell repertoires in COVID-19. TCRdb's table, derived via immunoSEQ multiplex PCR, lists solely in-frame clones and lacks some. In the table there are some 120,000 clones, more than 70% of which are singletons. The sequenced material came from peripheral blood. Receptors originate from a woman in her twenties or thirties who had recovered from COVID-19. Each CDR3 is given with its conserved first and last residue. The D gene is left open where the match is weak. Some rows mark clone size as missing; the rest say once, few, many or name a class of expanded clone.

size	D	V	J	DNA	CDR3
.	.	TRBV27	TRBJ2-7	TGTGCCAGCAGTTCCATCCCGGACTGGAACTACGAGCAGTACTTC	CASSSIPDWNYEQYF
.	.	TRBV27	TRBJ1-4	TGTGCCAGCAGTTGGGCAGGGGAAAATGAAAAACTGTTTTTT	CASSWAGENEKLFF
.	.	TRBV9	TRBJ2-2	TGTGCCAGCAGTACTCCGGGCCCCGGCGGGACCGGAGAGCTGTTTTTT	CASSTPGPGGTGELFF
.	TRBD1	TRBV6-5	TRBJ1-4	TGTGCCAGCAGCCGTGGACAGGGGGGCGAAAAACTGTTTTTT	CASSRGQGGEKLFF
.	.	TRBV30	TRBJ1-3	TGTGCCTGGAGTCAGACGACAAGACGCTCTGGAAACACCATATATTTT	CAWSQTTRRSGNTIYF
.	.	TRBV20-1	TRBJ1-6	TGCAGTGCTAGAAGCGGCTCACCCCTCCACTTT	CSARSGSPLHF
.	.	TRBV6-5	TRBJ1-2	TGTGCCAGCATGTCCAGGGAAAGGTGGGTGGGAGGCTACACCTTC	CASMSRERWVGGYTF
once	.	TRBV19	TRBJ1-1	TGTGCCAGTAGTATCAGTAGGGCAAGGAGGTACACTGAAGCTTTCTTT	CASSISRARRYTEAFF
.	.	TRBV11-2	TRBJ1-1	TGTGCCAGCAGCCCCCGGGGGGATAAAACTGAAGCTTTCTTT	CASSPRGDKTEAFF
.	.	TRBV20-1	TRBJ1-2	TGCAGTGCTAACAGGGACGGCTACACCTTC	CSANRDGYTF
.	TRBD1	TRBV7-9	TRBJ2-7	TGTGCCAGCAGCTTAGTCTCCTCGCTGGGGGACAGATCCTACGAGCAGTACTTC	CASSLVSSLGDRSYEQYF
.	TRBD2	TRBV5-4	TRBJ2-3	TGTGCCAGCAGCTTCAGCGGGACGGGCACAGATACGCAGTATTTT	CASSFSGTGTDTQYF